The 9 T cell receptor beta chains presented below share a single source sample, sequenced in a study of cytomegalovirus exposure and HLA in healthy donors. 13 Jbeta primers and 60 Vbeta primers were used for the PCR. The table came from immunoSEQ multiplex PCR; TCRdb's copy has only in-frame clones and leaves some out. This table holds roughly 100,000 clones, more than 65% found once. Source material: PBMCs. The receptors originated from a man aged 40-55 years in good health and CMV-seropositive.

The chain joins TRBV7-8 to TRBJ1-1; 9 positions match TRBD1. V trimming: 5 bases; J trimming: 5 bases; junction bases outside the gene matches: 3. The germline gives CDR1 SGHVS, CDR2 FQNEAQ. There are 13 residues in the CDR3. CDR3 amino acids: CASSRDRDTEAFF. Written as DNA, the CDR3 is TGTGCCAGCAGCCGGGACAGGGATACTGAAGCTTTCTTT.

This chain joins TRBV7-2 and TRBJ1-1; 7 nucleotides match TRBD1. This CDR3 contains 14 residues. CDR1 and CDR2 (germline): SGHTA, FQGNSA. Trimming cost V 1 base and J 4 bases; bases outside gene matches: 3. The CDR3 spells CASSLETGPTEAFF. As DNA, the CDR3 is TGTGCCAGCAGCTTAGAGACAGGGCCCACTGAAGCTTTCTTT.

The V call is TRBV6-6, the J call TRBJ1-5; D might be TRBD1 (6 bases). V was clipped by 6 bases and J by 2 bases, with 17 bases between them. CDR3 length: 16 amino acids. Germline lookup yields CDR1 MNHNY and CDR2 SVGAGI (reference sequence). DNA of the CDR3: TGTGCCAGCAGCCCAAGGGGGGGGCTGGGCAATCAGCCCCAGCATTTT. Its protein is CASSPRGGLGNQPQHF.

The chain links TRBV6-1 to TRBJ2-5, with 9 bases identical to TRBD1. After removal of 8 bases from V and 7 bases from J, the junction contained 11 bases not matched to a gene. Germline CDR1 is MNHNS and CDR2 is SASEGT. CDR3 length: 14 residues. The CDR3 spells CASEQGAGRGTQYF. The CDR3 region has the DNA TGTGCCAGCGAACAGGGGGCAGGACGGGGGACCCAGTACTTC.

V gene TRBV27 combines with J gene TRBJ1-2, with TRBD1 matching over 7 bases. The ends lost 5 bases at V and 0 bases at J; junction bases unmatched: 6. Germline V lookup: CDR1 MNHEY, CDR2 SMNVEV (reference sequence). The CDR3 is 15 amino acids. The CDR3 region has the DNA TGTGCCAGCAGTACGACAGGGAAGACTAACTATGGCTACACCTTC. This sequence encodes CASSTTGKTNYGYTF.

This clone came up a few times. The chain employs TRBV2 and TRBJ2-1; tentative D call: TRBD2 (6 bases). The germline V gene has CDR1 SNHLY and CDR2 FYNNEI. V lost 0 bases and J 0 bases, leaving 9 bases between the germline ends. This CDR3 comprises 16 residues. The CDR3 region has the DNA TGTGCCAGCAGTGAAGCACGGGGGAGCTCCTACAATGAGCAGTTCTTC. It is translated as CASSEARGSSYNEQFF.

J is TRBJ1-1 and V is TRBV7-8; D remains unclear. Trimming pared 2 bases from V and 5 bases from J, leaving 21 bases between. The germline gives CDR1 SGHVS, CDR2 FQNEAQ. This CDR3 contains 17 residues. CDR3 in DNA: TGTGCCAGCAGCTTACAAATCGGCTGGGGATGGGAGACTGAAGCTTTCTTT. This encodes CASSLQIGWGWETEAFF.

Written as DNA, the CDR3 is TGTGCCAGCAGCCCCGGGGTAAACACTGAAGCTTTCTTT. Translation gives CASSPGVNTEAFF. V is TRBV6-4 and J is TRBJ1-1; D not certain. Trimming removed 6 bases from V and 2 bases from J, with 10 bases in between. Germline assignment: CDR1 MRHNA and CDR2 SNTAGT. The CDR3 runs to 13 residues.

The CDR3 bases are TGTGCCACCAGCAGCCAACAGGGGGCTAGGCCCTACGAGCAGTACTTC. Encoded protein: CATSSQQGARPYEQYF. The chain recombines TRBV15 with TRBJ2-7; 9 nucleotides align to TRBD1. With 3 bases clipped from V and 2 bases from J, the junction kept 8 bases outside the gene matches. The germline V gene has CDR1 LNHNV and CDR2 YYDKDF (reference sequence). CDR3 length equals 16 residues.